Shown below are 23 T cell receptor beta chains from a single sample sequenced in a study of T cell clonality in common variable immunodeficiency. Overall study results and limits: Common variable immunodeficiency TCR beta sequences reportedly had fewer deletions and N-nucleotide insertions.

Only in-frame clones appear in the TCRdb table, and some are missing; sequencing was by immunoSEQ multiplex PCR. The sample shows 30,000 to 40,000 clones, none of them appearing just once. These receptors have no known antigen. Sequenced: peripheral blood mononuclear cells. These receptors all come from a human donor with common variable immunodeficiency.

As regards this clone: Read data end 3 residues before the CDR3 end; the end is taken from the germline J gene. This chain links TRBV7-9 with TRBJ1-3; 7 bases align to TRBD1. V shed 5 bases and J 2 bases; nucleotides not matched to a gene: 6. CDR3 length equals 15 residues. Germline assignment: CDR1 SEHNR and CDR2 FQNEAQ (reference sequence). The CDR3 bases that were read are TGTGCCAGCAGCCCACAGGGGAGTCCTGGAAACACC. As protein: CASSPQGSPGNT. The entire CDR3 is CASSPQGSPGNTIYF. Full variable domain (missing parts from reference TRBV7-9 and TRBJ1-3): DTGVSQNPRHKITKRGQNVTFRCDPISEHNRLYWYRQTLGQGPEFLTYFQNEAQLEKSRLLSDRFSAERPKGSFSTLEIQRTEQGDSAMYLCASSPQGSPGNTIYFGEGSWLTVV.

This clone appeared a few times. The CDR3 reads CAWSAQPWDRGPDGYTF. Incomplete CDR3 DNA: TGTGCCTGGAGTGCCCAGCCTTGGGACAGGGGGCCGGATGGC. V and J are TRBV30 and TRBJ1-2, with TRBD1 identical over 12 bases. Read coverage stops 3 residues before the CDR3 terminus; the germline J gene supplies the remainder. Germline CDR1 is GTSNPN and CDR2 is SVGIG (reference sequence). The J segment lost 6 bases and the V segment lost 1 base, leaving 12 bases of the junction unmatched. CDR3 size: 17 residues.

This clone was found many times. The CDR3 end lies 3 residues beyond the end of the read and is filled in from the germline J gene. V is TRBV2 and J is TRBJ1-3; perhaps TRBD1 as D (5 bases). Germline V lookup: CDR1 SNHLY, CDR2 FYNNEI. The CDR3 length is 15 residues. V lost 5 bases, J lost 2 bases, and 13 bases lay in between. The CDR3 is CASSSGAGPGNTIYF. CDR3 DNA, as far as it was read: TGTGCCAGCAGTAGTGGGGCAGGGCCTGGAAACACC. Filled out from reference TRBV2 and TRBJ1-3, the complete variable domain reads EPEVTQTPSHQVTQMGQEVILRCVPISNHLYFYWYRQILGQKVEFLVSFYNNEISEKSEIFDDQFSVERPDGSNFTLKIRSTKLEDSAMYFCASSSGAGPGNTIYFGEGSWLTVV.

In its sample, this clone was seen a few times. The read falls 3 residues short of the CDR3 end, and the missing part is taken from the germline J gene. J is TRBJ2-7 and V is TRBV7-2; 7 positions match TRBD1. The V gene's germline CDR1 is SGHTA and CDR2 FQGNSA. CDR3 length equals 13 residues. The V and J ends lost 0 bases and 6 bases, in that order; junction bases with no gene match: 2. The sequenced CDR3 bases are TGTGCCAGCAGCTTAGCGGCAGGGGGCGAG. Translation: CASSLAAGGE. The complete CDR3 reads CASSLAAGGEQYF.

As concerns this clone: The read stops 3 residues short of the end of the CDR3; the missing end is completed from the germline J gene. The V call is TRBV19, the J call TRBJ2-1, with TRBD1 matching over 7 bases. Germline-derived CDR1 and CDR2 are LNHDA and SQIVND (reference sequence). This CDR3 contains 15 residues. Losses at the gene ends were 2 bases for V and 6 bases for J; bases not matched to a gene: 7. The CDR3 DNA, read in part, is TGTGCCAGTAGTATACCTGAGGGGGCCGGCAATGAG. This gives the protein CASSIPEGAGNE. The full CDR3 sequence reads CASSIPEGAGNEQFF.

This clone has more than one count but fewer than ten. The missing CDR3 end, 3 residues past where the read stops, is filled in from the germline J gene. The chain couples TRBV7-8 to TRBJ2-1, with a possible D match to TRBD2 (5 bases). Deletions cut 3 bases from V and 8 bases from J, with 11 bases between. CDR3 length: 13 residues. Germline CDR1 is SGHVS and CDR2 is FQNEAQ. CDR3 residues: CASSLERVHEQFF. The DNA read from the CDR3 is TGTGCCAGCAGCTTGGAGAGGGTACATGAG.

This clone was counted many times. The CDR3 end lies 3 residues beyond the end of the read and is filled in from the germline J gene. This chain links TRBV20-1 with TRBJ2-2, with TRBD1 identical over 7 bases. Germline V gene data show CDR1 as DFQATT and CDR2 as SNEGSKA (reference sequence). Unmatched junction bases numbered 11, after V lost 2 bases and J lost 5 bases. The CDR3 length is 16 residues. The CDR3 is CSARSSGTERTGELFF. The sequenced CDR3 bases are TGCAGTGCTAGATCCTCCGGGACAGAAAGGACCGGGGAG.

In the case of this clone: The read stops 3 residues short of the end of the CDR3; the missing end is completed from the germline J gene. This rearrangement joins TRBV6-2 or TRBV6-3 to TRBJ2-5, with 9 bases that match TRBD2. J was trimmed by 5 bases and V by 2 bases; bases with no gene match: 6. The CDR3 loop spans 15 amino acids. Germline V gene sequence: CDR1 MNHEY, CDR2 SVGEGT. CDR3 loop: CASSYGGLAGETQYF. The CDR3 DNA, read in part, is TGTGCCAGCAGTTACGGGGGACTAGCCGGTGAGACC.

There are many counts of this clone. From the germline J gene comes the end of the CDR3, since the read stops 3 residues before it. The chain links TRBV29-1 to TRBJ1-1; D might be TRBD1 (5 bases). Germline CDR1 SQVTM, CDR2 ANQGSEA. The V and J ends lost 1 base and 4 bases respectively, with 13 bases between them. This CDR3 region has 14 residues. CDR3 region: CSVEVVGGATEAFF. The part of the CDR3 DNA that was read is TGCAGCGTTGAAGTGGTAGGAGGGGCCACTGAA.

To note about this clone: The CDR3 goes on 3 residues after the read ends, and that part is filled in from the germline J gene. This chain joins TRBV7-9 and TRBJ1-2, with 7 bases lining up with TRBD1. CDR1 SEHNR and CDR2 FQNEAQ come from the germline V gene (reference sequence). The ends lost 5 bases at V and 6 bases at J; junction bases unmatched: 6. The CDR3 length is 13 residues. The CDR3 loop reads CASSPYGQDGYTF. CDR3 DNA, as far as it was read: TGTGCCAGCAGCCCCTACGGACAGGATGGC.

This clone was seen a handful of times. The covered CDR3 bases are TGTGCCAGCAGTGAGGCAGACACTGAA. It encodes CASSEADTE. The CDR3 as a whole reads CASSEADTEAFF. This chain links TRBV6-1 with TRBJ1-1; D unresolved. With the read ending 3 residues before the CDR3 end, the germline J gene is used to fill in that end. Germline CDR1 MNHNS, CDR2 SASEGT. Trimming removed 3 bases from V and 3 bases from J, with 5 bases in between. This CDR3 contains 12 residues.

This clone was counted many times. The observed sequence ends 3 residues before the CDR3 terminus, with the missing tail filled in from the germline J gene. The chain uses TRBV19 and TRBJ2-7, with 7 bases matching TRBD1. The CDR3 contains 17 residues. Germline CDR1 is LNHDA and CDR2 is SQIVND (reference sequence). Unmatched junction bases numbered 15, after V lost 2 bases and J lost 5 bases. The DNA read from the CDR3 is TGTGCCAGTAGTATAAAACCGGGACAGCCCGAGAACCACGAG. Protein sequence: CASSIKPGQPENHE. The entire CDR3 sequence reads CASSIKPGQPENHEQYF.

This clone was counted at least ten times. Read sequence stops 3 residues before the CDR3 end, and the germline J gene provides the missing end. The chain uses TRBV7-3 and TRBJ2-2; 10 bases align to TRBD2. Germline V gives CDR1 SGHTA, CDR2 FQGTGA. CDR3 length: 14 residues. Trimming cost V 5 bases and J 8 bases; bases outside gene matches: 5. CDR3 in amino acids: CASSTIAGGGELFF. The CDR3 DNA, read in part, is TGTGCCAGCAGCACCATAGCGGGAGGAGGGGAG.

This clone was recorded a few times. The missing CDR3 end, 3 residues past where the read stops, is filled in from the germline J gene. The V call is TRBV7-9, the J call TRBJ1-5; D unclear. The CDR3 consists of 12 residues. Trimming cost V 5 bases and J 3 bases, with 5 bases left between them. Germline lookup yields CDR1 SEHNR and CDR2 FQNEAQ (reference sequence). The CDR3 loop reads CASSADNQPQHF. The CDR3 DNA, read in part, is TGTGCCAGCAGCGCGGACAATCAGCCC. Looking up the rest from reference TRBV7-9 and TRBJ1-5 gives the full variable domain: DTGVSQNPRHKITKRGQNVTFRCDPISEHNRLYWYRQTLGQGPEFLTYFQNEAQLEKSRLLSDRFSAERPKGSFSTLEIQRTEQGDSAMYLCASSADNQPQHFGDGTRLSIL.

This clone was seen many times. From the germline J gene comes the end of the CDR3, since the read stops 3 residues before it. This chain uses TRBV11-3 with TRBJ1-1; D is perhaps TRBD1 (6 bases). Germline V gives CDR1 SGHNT, CDR2 YENEEA. This CDR3 is 13 amino acids long. V was pared by 5 bases and J by 4 bases, with 11 bases between. The CDR3 bases that were read are TGTGCCAGCAGCACCCAAGGGGGCACTGAA. It is translated as CASSTQGGTE. The entire CDR3 protein reads CASSTQGGTEAFF.

There are many counts of this clone. Sequencing ends 3 residues short of the CDR3 end; the germline J gene provides the rest. Other DNA sequences from this sample encode an identical CDR3 as well. V usage is TRBV19 and J usage is TRBJ1-5; TRBD1 matches at 9 bases. J lost 6 bases, V lost 1 base, and 4 bases had no gene match. This CDR3 spans 15 amino acids. The germline V gene encodes CDR1 LNHDA and CDR2 SQIVND (reference sequence). Incomplete CDR3 DNA: TGTGCCAGTAGTATAGTAGGACAGGGGTCTCAGCCC. Its protein product is CASSIVGQGSQP. From start to end, the CDR3 is CASSIVGQGSQPQHF.

In its sample, this clone was seen many times. The observed sequence ends 3 residues before the CDR3 terminus, with the missing tail filled in from the germline J gene. This rearrangement joins TRBV30 to TRBJ1-4; 7 bases agree with TRBD1. The CDR3 is made up of 15 amino acids. Germline CDR1 GTSNPN, CDR2 SVGIG (reference sequence). V lost 5 bases and J lost 2; bases outside the gene matches: 8. The DNA read from the CDR3 is TGTGCCTGGGGGAGAGGGGGCAGTACTAATGAAAAA. Translating it yields CAWGRGGSTNEK. The entire CDR3 sequence reads CAWGRGGSTNEKLFF. Based on the CDR3 plus reference TRBV30 and TRBJ1-4, the full variable domain is SQTIHQWPATLVQPVGSPLSLECTVEGTSNPNLYWYRQAAGRGLQLLFYSVGIGQISSEVPQNLSASRPQDRQFILSSKKLLLSDSGFYLCAWGRGGSTNEKLFFGSGTQLSVL.

In regard to this clone: The missing CDR3 end, 3 residues past where the read stops, is filled in from the germline J gene. This chain joins TRBV7-9 and TRBJ1-2, with D unclear. Per germline, CDR1 SEHNR and CDR2 FQNEAQ (reference sequence). Trimming stripped 0 bases from V and 7 bases from J, with 6 bases between. There are 12 residues in the CDR3. This chain's CDR3 is CASSLAAGGYTF. The CDR3 bases that were read are TGTGCCAGCAGCTTAGCGGCGGGTGGC.

This clone was counted only a few times. The DNA ends 3 residues before the CDR3 does, and the rest of the CDR3 is filled in from the germline J gene. The chain is built from TRBV19 and TRBJ1-5; D may be TRBD1 (5 bases). The CDR3 extends over 13 amino acids. Between the trimmed V and J ends, which lost 0 bases and 7 bases, there was a span of 7 bases. CDR1 LNHDA and CDR2 SQIVND come from the germline V gene (reference sequence). Partial CDR3 DNA: TGTGCCAGTAGTATAGATGGGGGGCAGCCC. Amino acids: CASSIDGGQP. The complete CDR3 reads CASSIDGGQPQHF.

A few counts support this clone. The read ends 3 residues early relative to the CDR3; the germline J gene fills the gap. V is TRBV5-1 and J is TRBJ2-2, with D tentatively TRBD2 (6 bases). In germline, CDR1 is SGHRS, CDR2 YFSETQ. The CDR3 spans 16 residues. Trimming shortened V by 0 bases and J by 7 bases, and 16 bases separated the two germline ends. The covered CDR3 bases are TGCGCCAGCAGCTTGGATTCACCCGGAGGGCACGGGGAG. Translation: CASSLDSPGGHGE. The entire CDR3 sequence reads CASSLDSPGGHGELFF.

This clone was counted a few times. The CDR3 extends 3 residues past the end of the read, so its final part is completed from the germline J gene. The chain links TRBV6-2 or TRBV6-3 to TRBJ1-1; possibly TRBD1 for D (6 bases). The CDR3 is 15 residues long. CDR1 and CDR2 (germline): MNHEY, SVGEGT. Trimming stripped 2 bases from V and 1 base from J, with 11 bases between. The sequenced CDR3 bases are TGTGCCAGCAGTTACAGCGGGGGGCGGAACACTGAA. Its translation: CASSYSGGRNTE. The whole CDR3 sequence reads CASSYSGGRNTEAFF.

A remark on this clone: The DNA ends 3 residues before the CDR3 does, and the rest of the CDR3 is filled in from the germline J gene. The J gene is TRBJ1-1, the V gene TRBV30; D perhaps matches TRBD1 (5 bases). V dropped 3 bases and J dropped 0 bases, with 14 bases sitting between them. Germline V gene lookup returns CDR1 GTSNPN and CDR2 SVGIG (reference sequence). The CDR3 contains 15 residues. The CDR3 is CAWRSGTGMNTEAFF. The sequenced part of the CDR3 DNA is TGTGCCTGGAGAAGTGGTACAGGCATGAACACTGAA.

This clone was detected many times. The read ends 3 residues before the CDR3 terminus; that terminus is restored from the germline J gene. The V gene is TRBV30, the J gene TRBJ1-5; no clear D. Deletions cut 0 bases from V and 9 bases from J, with 12 bases between. CDR1 and CDR2 from the germline V gene are GTSNPN and SVGIG (reference sequence). The CDR3 sequence is 13 residues long. The CDR3 here is CAWSVEGGRPQHF. The CDR3 bases that were read are TGTGCCTGGAGTGTAGAGGGCGGGAGGCCC.